This paragraph reports one T cell receptor (beta chain). Its target is unknown. These data originate in a study of tumor and adjacent non-tumor tissue in lung cancer. Study-level information: On average, productive TCRbeta reads reached about 4.17 million per sample. Findings and caveats of the study: TCR diversity was significantly greater in tumor than normal lung tissue.

TCRbeta libraries were built with three rounds of nested PCR, modified from ARM-PCR. TCRdb reanalysed the multiplex PCR reads using MiXCR and keeps one entry per CDR3 protein. The sample shows 65,000 to 75,000 distinct CDR3 sequences, about 80% of them seen only once. The template was RNA from unsorted bulk tissue. Chemotherapy-naive patients with new lung cancer underwent thoracic surgery in China, August–November 2014. The CDR3 runs to 16 residues. Trimming shortened V by 7 bases and J by 8 bases, and 25 bases separated the two germline ends. The germline gives CDR1 MNHNY, CDR2 SVGAGI (reference sequence).

This TCR was sampled from a man aged 55-75 years with non-small cell lung cancer. The material sequenced was lung tumor tissue. This chain links TRBV6-6 with TRBJ2-3; D may be TRBD1 (6 bases). The CDR3 spells CASTPKNRGSTATQYF. The CDR3 DNA reads TGTGCCAGCACCCCGAAGAATAGGGGGAGCACTGCTACGCAGTATTTT.